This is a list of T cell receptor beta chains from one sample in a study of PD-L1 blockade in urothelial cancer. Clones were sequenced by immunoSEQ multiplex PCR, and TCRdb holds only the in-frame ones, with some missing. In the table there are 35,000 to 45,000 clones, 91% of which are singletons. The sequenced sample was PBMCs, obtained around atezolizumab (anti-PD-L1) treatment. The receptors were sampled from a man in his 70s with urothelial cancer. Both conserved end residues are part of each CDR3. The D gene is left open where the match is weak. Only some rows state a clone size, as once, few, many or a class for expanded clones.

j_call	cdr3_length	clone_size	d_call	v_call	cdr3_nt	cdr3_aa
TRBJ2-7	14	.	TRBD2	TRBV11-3	TGTGCCAGCAGTTCGACTAGCGGGAGGTACGAGCAGTACTTC	CASSSTSGRYEQYF
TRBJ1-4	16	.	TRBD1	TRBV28	TGTGCCAGCAGTTGGGGGACAGGGGGCCGGGGTGAAAAACTGTTTTTT	CASSWGTGGRGEKLFF
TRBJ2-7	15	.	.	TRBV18	TGTGCCAGCTCACCATCGAAGGGGCGTCAGGGCGAGCAGTACTTC	CASSPSKGRQGEQYF
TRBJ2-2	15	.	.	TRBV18	TGTGCCAGCTCACCAAGACAGGCGAACACCGGGGAGCTGTTTTTT	CASSPRQANTGELFF
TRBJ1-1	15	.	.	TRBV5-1	TGCGCCAGCAGCTTGGGGGGCCAAGGGAACACTGAAGCTTTCTTT	CASSLGGQGNTEAFF
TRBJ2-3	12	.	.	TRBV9	TGTGCCAGCAGCGCCCTCTCGGATACGCAGTATTTT	CASSALSDTQYF
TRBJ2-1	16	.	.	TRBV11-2	TGTGCCAGCAGCTTAGACCCCGGGAGCTCCTACAATGAGCAGTTCTTC	CASSLDPGSSYNEQFF
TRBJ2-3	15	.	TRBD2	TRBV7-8	TGTGCCAGCAGAGGGACTAGCGGGATACCCTGGGCGCAGTATTTT	CASRGTSGIPWAQYF
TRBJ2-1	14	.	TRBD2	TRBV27	TGTGCCAGCAGTTCAGCTAGCGGGTACAATGAGCAGTTCTTC	CASSSASGYNEQFF
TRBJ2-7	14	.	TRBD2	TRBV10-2	TGCGCCAGCATTCCGGGACTAGCCCATTACGAGCAGTACTTC	CASIPGLAHYEQYF
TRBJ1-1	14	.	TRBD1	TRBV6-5	TGTGCCAGCAGGTTGACAGGGCTAGCGACTGAAGCTTTCTTT	CASRLTGLATEAFF
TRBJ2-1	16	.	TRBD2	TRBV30	TGTGCCTGCCAAGCGAGACGACTAGCGGGATTTAATGAGCAGTTCTTC	CACQARRLAGFNEQFF
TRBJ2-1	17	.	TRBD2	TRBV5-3	TGTGCCAGAAGCCCAGGGACTAGTCGCTCGGGGTACAATGAGCAGTTCTTC	CARSPGTSRSGYNEQFF
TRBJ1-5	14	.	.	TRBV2	TGTGCCAGCAGTGATGGACAGAGCAATCAGCCCCAGCATTTT	CASSDGQSNQPQHF
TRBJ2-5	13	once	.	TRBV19	TGTGCCAGGCGTGCCGCTAGCGAGGAGACCCAGTACTTC	CARRAASEETQYF
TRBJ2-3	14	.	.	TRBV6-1	TGTGCCAGCAGTGAACGGACTCCCACAGATACGCAGTATTTT	CASSERTPTDTQYF
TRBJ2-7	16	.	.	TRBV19	TGTGCCAGTAGTATTTCACCGGGACACCTATCCTACGAGCAGTACTTC	CASSISPGHLSYEQYF
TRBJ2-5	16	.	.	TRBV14	TGTGCCAGCAGCCCTAAACAGGGAAGGGTAGGAGAGACCCAGTACTTC	CASSPKQGRVGETQYF
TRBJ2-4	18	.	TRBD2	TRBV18	TGTGCCAGCTCACCAAGGCTAGCGGGAGCACTGGCCAAAAACATTCAGTACTTC	CASSPRLAGALAKNIQYF
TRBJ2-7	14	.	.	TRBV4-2	TGTGCCAGCAGCCAAGATCGACTAAGCGCTGAGCAGTACTTC	CASSQDRLSAEQYF
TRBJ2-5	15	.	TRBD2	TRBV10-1	TGCGCCAGCAGTGGGGGACTAGCGGAGCAAGAGACCCAGTACTTC	CASSGGLAEQETQYF
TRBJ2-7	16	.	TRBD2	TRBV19	TGTGCCAGTCGGACTAGCGGGACCGAAACAGCGTACGAGCAGTACTTC	CASRTSGTETAYEQYF
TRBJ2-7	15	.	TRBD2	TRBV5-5	TGTGCCAGCAGCCGTACTAGCGGGAGCTGGTACGAGCAGTACTTC	CASSRTSGSWYEQYF
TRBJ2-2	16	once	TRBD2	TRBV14	TGTGCCAGCAGCCAAGCGACTAGCGTCAACACCGGGGAGCTGTTTTTT	CASSQATSVNTGELFF
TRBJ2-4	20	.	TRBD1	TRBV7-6	TGTGCCAGCAGCTTAAACGCCTGGGACAGGTCCCGTCTAGCCAAAAACATTCAGTACTTC	CASSLNAWDRSRLAKNIQYF
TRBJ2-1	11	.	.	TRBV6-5	TGTGCCAGCAGTTCGCGCAATGAGCAGTTCTTC	CASSSRNEQFF
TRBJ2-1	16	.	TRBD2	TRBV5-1	TGCGCCAGCAGCTTGTCGATAAGCGGGATCGAGGGTGAGCAGTTCTTC	CASSLSISGIEGEQFF
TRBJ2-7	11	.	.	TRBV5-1	TGCGCCAGCAGCTTTTCAGACGAGCAGTACTTC	CASSFSDEQYF
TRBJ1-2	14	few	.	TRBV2	TGTGCCAGCAGTGAAGGGGGCCGGGGGTATGGCTACACCTTC	CASSEGGRGYGYTF
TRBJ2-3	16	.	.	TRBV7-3	TGTGCCAGCAGCCCGAACGGGCGGGTGGGGACAGATACGCAGTATTTT	CASSPNGRVGTDTQYF
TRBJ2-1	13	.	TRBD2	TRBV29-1	TGCAGCGCTTTAGCGGGATCCTACAATGAGCAGTTCTTC	CSALAGSYNEQFF
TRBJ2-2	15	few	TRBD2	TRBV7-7	TGTGCCAGCAGCACAGCGGGAGTCGGCACCGGGGAGCTGTTTTTT	CASSTAGVGTGELFF
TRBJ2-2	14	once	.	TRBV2	TGTGCCAGCGAGGGACTCTTGAACACCGGGGAGCTGTTTTTT	CASEGLLNTGELFF
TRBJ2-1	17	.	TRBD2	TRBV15	TGTGCCACCAGGGGGACTAGCGGGGCTGTATCCTACAATGAGCAGTTCTTC	CATRGTSGAVSYNEQFF
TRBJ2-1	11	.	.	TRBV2	TGTGCCAGAAGGACTGTCAATGAGCAGTTCTTC	CARRTVNEQFF
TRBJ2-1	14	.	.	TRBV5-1	TGCGCCAGCACCCGAGATAGCTCCTACAATGAGCAGTTCTTC	CASTRDSSYNEQFF
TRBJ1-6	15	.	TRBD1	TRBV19	TGTGCCAGTAGTCCTTCAACAGGGGCCGATTCACCCCTCCACTTT	CASSPSTGADSPLHF
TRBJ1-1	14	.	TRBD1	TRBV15	TGTGCCACCAAAGGGGACAGGGGGTCGCTGGAAGCTTTCTTT	CATKGDRGSLEAFF
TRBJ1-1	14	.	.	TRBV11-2	TGTGCCAGCAGCTTAGGCCAGGCGAACACTGAAGCTTTCTTT	CASSLGQANTEAFF
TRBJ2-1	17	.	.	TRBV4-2	TGTGCCAGCAGCCAAGATCCCGGAGGGAGCTCCTACAATGAGCAGTTCTTC	CASSQDPGGSSYNEQFF